These T cell receptor beta chains were read from a single sample in a study of a mutant IDH1 vaccine in newly diagnosed glioma. TCRdb's table, derived via immunoSEQ multiplex PCR, lists solely in-frame clones and lacks some. There are tens of thousands of clones in the sample; about 80% occur only once, and 3.1% lies in the top ten. Their target antigens are unknown. Sequences were derived from PBMCs, sampled from a glioma patient whose treatment included an IDH1 peptide vaccine. All receptors derive from a woman aged 18 to 35 with glioma. Some clones in this sample may be carry-over from other donors' samples. Both conserved end residues are trimmed from each CDR3. Each record gives: V gene, D gene, CDR3 protein. D genes are given only for firm matches.

TRBV9 TRBD1 ASSVLGQAPNTEAF
TRBV9 - ASSTRHTGNEKLF
TRBV2 TRBD1 ASSEGPPGQAYEQY
TRBV5-6 - ASSLGLTYEQY
TRBV5-5 - ASSLGDADEKLF
TRBV4-2 - ASSHKGLGPEKLF
TRBV5-1 - ASSSEPGPPEPQH
TRBV5-8 TRBD1 ASSRLGTGLDNEQF
TRBV5-4 TRBD1 ASSDGTGLVNEKLF
TRBV10-1 - ASSAGRTVAYEQY
TRBV5-6 - ASSLSEGGYTYEQY
TRBV19 TRBD1 ASSGREGALPNQPQH
TRBV9 - ASSALGINEQF
TRBV19 - ASKLDRASYNEQF
TRBV12-5 - ASGPGRSSNQPQH
TRBV19 - ASSISGGQF
TRBV6-5 - ASSYSTVNAEAF
TRBV10-3 - AISEMGEQF
TRBV6-1 TRBD2 ASSELPAGGRETQY
TRBV2 TRBD2 ASSGGGLAEKDTQY
TRBV10-3 - ATSLDRDTQY
TRBV4-2 TRBD2 ASSQYKRGGRIQYEQY
TRBV6-1 - ASSVPGRNTEAF
TRBV5-1 TRBD2 ASTVAGGNEQF
TRBV5-1 TRBD1 ASSGGQPLANYGYT
TRBV4-1 TRBD1 ASSQDRGDSSNYGYT
TRBV27 - ASSPYRVSFPAQH
TRBV5-4 TRBD1 ASSRPDRVHGELF
TRBV14 - ASSQGVWAGNTIY
TRBV6-4 TRBD2 ASSIAGGSYNEQF
TRBV30 - AQSRSYNEQF
TRBV2 TRBD1 ASSEATNRDRDYEQY
TRBV2 - ASSEEWETEQY
TRBV7-2 - ASSLGTAYTEAF
TRBV29-1 - SVELGDEQY
TRBV4-1 - ASSQVAGAGNQPQH
TRBV6-1 TRBD1 ASSATGGYYGYT
TRBV5-1 - ASSSTVTNTGELF
TRBV7-8 - ASSLFGSPQYNEQF
TRBV7-9 TRBD1 ATSTGGKIAEAF
TRBV14 - ASSPLGAKNIQY
TRBV14 - ASSQDSRGLLNTEAF
TRBV7-9 TRBD1 ASSRDSPLVPQH
TRBV4-1 - ASSQVPGLGSGELF
TRBV6-5 - ASTKAGSSYEQY
TRBV5-6 - ASSLAGGSNQPQH
TRBV5-4 TRBD2 ASSAGLAGGLSSYNEQF
TRBV29-1 - SVTPTHGNTEAF
TRBV6-5 - ASSVGHGGELF
TRBV5-3 - ARSLDQGTNEKLF
TRBV6-1 - ASRDGWTEAF
TRBV2 TRBD1 ASSGPRQGTYEQY
TRBV4-1 - ASSQDLGSSGANVLT
TRBV2 - ASSEVSGGAF